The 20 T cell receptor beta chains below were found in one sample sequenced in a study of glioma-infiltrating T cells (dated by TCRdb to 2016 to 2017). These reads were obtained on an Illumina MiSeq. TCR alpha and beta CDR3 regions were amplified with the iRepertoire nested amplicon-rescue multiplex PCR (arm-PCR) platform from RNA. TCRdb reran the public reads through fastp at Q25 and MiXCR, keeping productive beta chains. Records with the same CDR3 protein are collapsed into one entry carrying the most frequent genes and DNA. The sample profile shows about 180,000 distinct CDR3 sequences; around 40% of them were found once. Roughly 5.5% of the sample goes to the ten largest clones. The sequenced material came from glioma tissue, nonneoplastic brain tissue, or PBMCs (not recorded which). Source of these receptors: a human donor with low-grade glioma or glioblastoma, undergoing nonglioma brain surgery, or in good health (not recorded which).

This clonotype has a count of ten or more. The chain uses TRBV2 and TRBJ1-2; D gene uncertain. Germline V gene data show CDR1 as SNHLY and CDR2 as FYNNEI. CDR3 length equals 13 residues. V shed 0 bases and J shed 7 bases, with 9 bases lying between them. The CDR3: CASSEAFLSGYTF. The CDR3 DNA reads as TGTGCCAGCAGTGAAGCCTTTCTGAGTGGCTACACCTTC.

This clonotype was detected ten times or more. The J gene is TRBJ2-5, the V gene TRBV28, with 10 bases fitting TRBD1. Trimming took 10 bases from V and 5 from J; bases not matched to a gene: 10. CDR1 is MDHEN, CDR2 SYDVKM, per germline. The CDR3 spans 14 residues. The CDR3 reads CAIKTGGAGETQYF. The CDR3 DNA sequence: TGTGCCATAAAGACAGGGGGCGCGGGGGAGACCCAGTACTTC.

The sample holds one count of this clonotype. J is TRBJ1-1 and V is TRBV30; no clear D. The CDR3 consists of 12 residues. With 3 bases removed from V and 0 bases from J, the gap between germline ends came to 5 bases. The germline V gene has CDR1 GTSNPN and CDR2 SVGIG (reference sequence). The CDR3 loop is CAWRSMNTEAFF. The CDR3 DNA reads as TGTGCCTGGAGGTCTATGAACACTGAAGCTTTCTTT.

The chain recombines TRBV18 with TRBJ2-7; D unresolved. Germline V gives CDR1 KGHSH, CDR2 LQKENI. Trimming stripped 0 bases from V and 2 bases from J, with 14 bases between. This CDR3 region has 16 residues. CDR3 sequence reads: CASSPPGITQTYEQYF. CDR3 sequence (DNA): TGTGCCAGCTCACCACCGGGAATAACCCAGACCTACGAGCAGTACTTC.

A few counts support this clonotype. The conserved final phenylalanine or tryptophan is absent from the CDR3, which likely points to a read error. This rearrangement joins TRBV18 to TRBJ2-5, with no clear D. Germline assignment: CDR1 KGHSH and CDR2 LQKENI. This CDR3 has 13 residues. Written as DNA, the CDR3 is TGTGCAAGCTCACGGGCAGCCCAAGAGACCCAGTACTTA. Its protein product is CASSRAAQETQYL.

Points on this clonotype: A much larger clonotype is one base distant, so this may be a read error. The DNA for the CDR3 is TGCAGTCCTAGACGACAGGGGCCGAATGAGCAGTTCTTC. Amino acids: CSPRRQGPNEQFF. This rearrangement joins TRBV20-1 to TRBJ2-1, with TRBD1 matching 8 bases. This CDR3 has 13 residues. Germline CDR1 and CDR2: DFQATT and SNEGSKA (reference sequence).

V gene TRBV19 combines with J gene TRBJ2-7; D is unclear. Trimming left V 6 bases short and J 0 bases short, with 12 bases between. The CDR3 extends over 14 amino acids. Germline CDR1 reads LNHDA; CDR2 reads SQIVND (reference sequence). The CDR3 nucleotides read TGTGCCAGTAGATCGCAGGCTAGCTCCTACGAGCAGTACTTC. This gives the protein CASRSQASSYEQYF.

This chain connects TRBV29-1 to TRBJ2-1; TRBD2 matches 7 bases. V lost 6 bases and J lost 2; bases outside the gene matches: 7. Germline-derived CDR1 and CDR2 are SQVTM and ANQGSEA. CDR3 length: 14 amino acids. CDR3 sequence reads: CSVSPSGTYNEQFF. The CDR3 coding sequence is TGCAGCGTCAGCCCTAGCGGAACCTACAATGAGCAGTTCTTC.

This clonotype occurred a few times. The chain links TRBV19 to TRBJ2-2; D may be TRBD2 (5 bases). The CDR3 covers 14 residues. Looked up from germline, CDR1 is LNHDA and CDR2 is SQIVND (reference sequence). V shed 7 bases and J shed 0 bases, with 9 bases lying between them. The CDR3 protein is CASNVDSNTGELFF. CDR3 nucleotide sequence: TGTGCCAGTAACGTGGACTCGAACACCGGGGAGCTGTTTTTT.

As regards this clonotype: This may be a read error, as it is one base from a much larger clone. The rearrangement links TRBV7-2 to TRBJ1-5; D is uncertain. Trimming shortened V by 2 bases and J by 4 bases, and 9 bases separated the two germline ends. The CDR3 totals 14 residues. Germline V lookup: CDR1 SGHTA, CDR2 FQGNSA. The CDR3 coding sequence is TGTGCCAGCAGCTTAAAGGCCGGAAATCAGCCCCAGCATTTT. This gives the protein CASSLKAGNQPQHF. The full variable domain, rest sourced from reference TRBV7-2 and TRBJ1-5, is GAGVSQSPSNKVTEKGKDVELRCDPISGHTALYWYRQSLGQGLEFLIYFQGNSAPDKSGLPSDRFSAERTGGSVSTLTIQRTQQEDSAVYLCASSLKAGNQPQHFGDGTRLSIL.

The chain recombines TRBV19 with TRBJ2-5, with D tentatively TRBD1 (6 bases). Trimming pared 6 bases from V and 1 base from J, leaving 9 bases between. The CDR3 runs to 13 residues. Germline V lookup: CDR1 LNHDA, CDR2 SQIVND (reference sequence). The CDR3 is CASRKDSQETQYF. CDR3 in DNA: TGTGCCAGTAGAAAGGACAGCCAAGAGACCCAGTACTTC.

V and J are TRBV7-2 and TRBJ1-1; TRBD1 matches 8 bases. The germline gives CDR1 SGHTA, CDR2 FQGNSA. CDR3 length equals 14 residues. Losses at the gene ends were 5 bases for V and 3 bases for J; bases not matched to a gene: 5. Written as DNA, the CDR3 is TGTGCCAGCAGCACAACGACAGGGGACACTGAAGCTTTCTTT. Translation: CASSTTTGDTEAFF. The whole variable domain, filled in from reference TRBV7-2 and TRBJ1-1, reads GAGVSQSPSNKVTEKGKDVELRCDPISGHTALYWYRQSLGQGLEFLIYFQGNSAPDKSGLPSDRFSAERTGGSVSTLTIQRTQQEDSAVYLCASSTTTGDTEAFFGQGTRLTVV.

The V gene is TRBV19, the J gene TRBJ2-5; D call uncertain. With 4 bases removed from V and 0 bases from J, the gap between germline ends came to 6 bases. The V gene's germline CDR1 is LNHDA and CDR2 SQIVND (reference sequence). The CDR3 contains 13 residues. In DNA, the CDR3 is TGTGCCAGTAGTAGGGCGGACCAAGAGACCCAGTACTTC. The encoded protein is CASSRADQETQYF.

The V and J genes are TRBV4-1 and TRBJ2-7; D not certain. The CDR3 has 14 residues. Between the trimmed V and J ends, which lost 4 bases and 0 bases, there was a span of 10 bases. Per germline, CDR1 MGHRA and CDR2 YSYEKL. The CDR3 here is CASSPDTSSYEQYF. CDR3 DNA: TGCGCCAGCAGCCCCGACACCAGCTCCTACGAGCAGTACTTC.

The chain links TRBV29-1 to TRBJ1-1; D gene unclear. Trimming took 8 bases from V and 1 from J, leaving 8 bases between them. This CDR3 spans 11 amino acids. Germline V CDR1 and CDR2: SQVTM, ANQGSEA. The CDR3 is CSCEKNTEAFF. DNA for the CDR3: TGCAGCTGTGAGAAGAACACTGAAGCTTTCTTT. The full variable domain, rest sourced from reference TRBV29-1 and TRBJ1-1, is SAVISQKPSRDICQRGTSLTIQCQVDSQVTMMFWYRQQPGQSLTLIATANQGSEATYESGFVIDKFPISRPNLTFSTLTVSNMSPEDSSIYLCSCEKNTEAFFGQGTRLTVV.

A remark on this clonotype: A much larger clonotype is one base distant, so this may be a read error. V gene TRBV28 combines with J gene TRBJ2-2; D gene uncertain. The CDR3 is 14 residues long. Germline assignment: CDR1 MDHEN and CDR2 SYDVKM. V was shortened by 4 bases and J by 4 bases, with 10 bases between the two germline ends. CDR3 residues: CASSSLGFTGELFF. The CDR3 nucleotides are TGTGCCAGCAGTTCTCTGGGGTTCACCGGGGAGCTGTTTTTT.

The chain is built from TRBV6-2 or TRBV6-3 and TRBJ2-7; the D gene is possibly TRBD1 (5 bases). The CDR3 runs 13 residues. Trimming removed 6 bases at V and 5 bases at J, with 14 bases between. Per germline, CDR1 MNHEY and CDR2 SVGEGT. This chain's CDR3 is CASRDINVDEQYF. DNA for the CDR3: TGTGCCAGCAGGGACATTAACGTCGACGAGCAGTACTTC.

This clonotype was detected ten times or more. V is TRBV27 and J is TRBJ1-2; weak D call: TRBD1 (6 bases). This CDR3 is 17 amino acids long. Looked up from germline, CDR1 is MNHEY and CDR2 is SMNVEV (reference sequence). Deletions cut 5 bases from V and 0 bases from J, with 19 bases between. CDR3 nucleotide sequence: TGTGCCAGCAGTCCCAGACGACGGGACATCTCTAACTATGGCTACACCTTC. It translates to CASSPRRRDISNYGYTF.

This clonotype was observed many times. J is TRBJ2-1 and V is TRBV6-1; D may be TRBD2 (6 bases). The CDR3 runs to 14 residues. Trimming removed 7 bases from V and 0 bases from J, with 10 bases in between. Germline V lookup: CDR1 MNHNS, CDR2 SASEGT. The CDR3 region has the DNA TGTGCCAGCACGTCCGGGAGCTCCTACAATGAGCAGTTCTTC. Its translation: CASTSGSSYNEQFF.

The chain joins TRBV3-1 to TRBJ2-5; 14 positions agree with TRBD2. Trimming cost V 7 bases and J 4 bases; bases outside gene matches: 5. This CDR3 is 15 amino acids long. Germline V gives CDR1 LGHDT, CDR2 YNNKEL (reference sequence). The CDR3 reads CASTLGLAGGETQYF. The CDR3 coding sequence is TGTGCCAGCACCCTAGGACTAGCGGGAGGAGAGACCCAGTACTTC.